The subject of this entry is one TCR beta chain. Antigen: not known. The CDR3 has 15 amino acids. Per the germline V gene, CDR1 is MDHEN and CDR2 is SYDVKM. V was clipped by 5 bases and J by 0 bases; unmatched bases: 7. The sample comes from a study of T cell responses to AZD1222 COVID-19 vaccine. Study background: The analysis combined second doses at about 4 or about 12 weeks.

Study observations and caveats: There were vaccine-associated CD4 TCRs across spike, dominant at 160-218 and 743-854. Most donors were white British and more were female, and clonal diversity was possibly underestimated.

Data came from immunoSEQ multiplex PCR; TCRdb stores just in-frame clones and leaves some out. Of under 200,000 clones in the sample, more than 70% were seen once. Material: peripheral blood, obtained on day 0 of AZD1222 vaccination. This rearrangement joins TRBV28 to TRBJ2-7, with 7 bases matching TRBD1. This clonotype originated in an adult in good health. The CDR3 sequence: CASSPTGFDSYEQYF. CDR3 DNA sequence: TGTGCCAGCAGTCCGACAGGGTTCGACTCCTACGAGCAGTACTTC.